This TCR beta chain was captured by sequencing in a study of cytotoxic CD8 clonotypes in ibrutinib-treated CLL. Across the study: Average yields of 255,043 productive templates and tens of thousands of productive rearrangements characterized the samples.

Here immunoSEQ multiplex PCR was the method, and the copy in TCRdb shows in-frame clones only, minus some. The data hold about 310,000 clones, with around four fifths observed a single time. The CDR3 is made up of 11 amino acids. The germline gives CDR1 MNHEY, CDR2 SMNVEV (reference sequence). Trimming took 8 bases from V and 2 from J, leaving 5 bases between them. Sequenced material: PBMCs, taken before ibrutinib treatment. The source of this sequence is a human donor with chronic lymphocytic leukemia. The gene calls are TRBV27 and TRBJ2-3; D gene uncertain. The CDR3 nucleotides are TGTGCCAGCCGTATCACAGATACGCAGTATTTT. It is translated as CASRITDTQYF.